One sample yielded the 10 T cell receptor beta chains listed below, sequenced in a study of blood T cells in healthy people across ages. A J-beta primer mix and a sample-barcoded 5' primer were used in a second PCR of roughly 6 to 12 cycles. TCRdb analysed the 5' RACE reads with MiXCR anew, one entry per CDR3 protein. This table has roughly 730,000 distinct CDR3 sequences, roughly three fifths appearing once. What was sequenced was blood. Receptor source: a man aged 35 to 55 in good health.

The chain is built from TRBV6-2 or TRBV6-3 and TRBJ1-6; TRBD1 is a possible D gene (5 bases). Germline CDR1 reads MNHEY; CDR2 reads SVGEGT. V was trimmed by 6 bases and J by 7 bases, leaving 19 bases between them. CDR3 size: 16 residues. The CDR3 loop is CASSKVQGTGNSPLHF. DNA for the CDR3: TGTGCCAGCAGCAAAGTTCAGGGTACCGGGAATTCACCCCTCCACTTT.

In this sample, this clonotype turned up a few times. V and J are TRBV7-8 and TRBJ2-1; 7 bases line up with TRBD2. The germline V gene has CDR1 SGHVS and CDR2 FQNEAQ. The CDR3 consists of 17 residues. J lost 8 bases, V lost 1 base, and 14 bases had no gene match. DNA of the CDR3: TGTGCCAGCAGCTTAGGAAGCGGGACTCAAGTATCCGATGAGCAGTTCTTC. Its protein product is CASSLGSGTQVSDEQFF.

The chain has TRBV6-5 and TRBJ2-5, with a tentative D call TRBD2 (5 bases). With 0 bases removed from V and 0 bases from J, the gap between germline ends came to 14 bases. Per the germline V gene, CDR1 is MNHEY and CDR2 is SVGAGI. The CDR3 sequence is 17 residues long. CDR3 DNA sequence: TGTGCCAGCAGTTACTCGAGAGGGCGGAGGTACCAAGAGACCCAGTACTTC. This encodes CASSYSRGRRYQETQYF.

This sequence joins TRBV7-9 and TRBJ1-4, with D tentatively TRBD1 (5 bases). CDR3 length: 15 amino acids. The germline V and J ends were trimmed by 6 bases and 5 bases, with 16 bases remaining between them. Germline V gives CDR1 SEHNR, CDR2 FQNEAQ (reference sequence). Here the CDR3 DNA reads TGTGCCAGCAGAGAAACCGGGGCCCGGAATGAAAAACTGTTTTTT. It is translated as CASRETGARNEKLFF.

The chain joins TRBV7-8 to TRBJ2-1; 7 bases align to TRBD2. Germline assignment: CDR1 SGHVS and CDR2 FQNEAQ. CDR3 length: 16 amino acids. The junction had 16 bases not matched to a gene; V was cut back by 5 bases and J by 9 bases. The CDR3, as DNA: TGTGCCAGCAGCGCGCAAGGAGGTGTGTCGGGGGGTGAGCAGTTCTTC. This encodes CASSAQGGVSGGEQFF.

The genes are TRBV24-1 and TRBJ2-2; 8 bases are shared with TRBD1. V trimming: 3 bases; J trimming: 7 bases; junction bases outside the gene matches: 6. This CDR3 has 15 amino acids. Germline V gene lookup returns CDR1 KGHDR and CDR2 SFDVKD. The CDR3 DNA is TGTGCCACCAGTGATCGGACAGGGTATGACGGGGAGCTGTTTTTT. This encodes CATSDRTGYDGELFF.

This rearrangement joins TRBV4-3 to TRBJ1-2; tentative D call: TRBD1 (5 bases). V lost 4 bases to trimming and J lost 7 bases, with 19 bases between them. Germline V gene lookup returns CDR1 LGHNA and CDR2 YSLEER. The CDR3 is made up of 15 amino acids. The CDR3 here is CASSRKSGGLSGYTF. CDR3 in DNA: TGCGCCAGCAGCCGCAAGAGTGGGGGTTTGAGTGGCTACACCTTC.

This clonotype has only a few counts. The chain links TRBV6-5 to TRBJ1-1; 7 bases agree with TRBD1. V was pared by 5 bases and J by 0 bases, with 9 bases of the junction left unmatched. Germline V gene sequence: CDR1 MNHEY, CDR2 SVGAGI. This CDR3 comprises 16 residues. The CDR3 region has the DNA TGTGCCAGCAGTGCCCCCAGGGGGAGTCTGAACACTGAAGCTTTCTTT. Translating gives CASSAPRGSLNTEAFF.

This clonotype has only a few counts. The CDR3 coding sequence is TGTGCCAGCAGGGCGACACCCGGGAGGGAGACCCAGTACTTC. It is translated as CASRATPGRETQYF. This chain joins TRBV6-2 or TRBV6-3 and TRBJ2-5; 7 bases line up with TRBD2. Germline values: CDR1 MNHEY, CDR2 SVGEGT. The CDR3 covers 14 residues. With 6 bases clipped from V and 5 bases from J, the junction kept 9 bases outside the gene matches.

This clonotype was seen a handful of times. The chain employs TRBV5-1 and TRBJ2-5; D might be TRBD1 (6 bases). From germline, CDR1 is SGHRS and CDR2 YFSETQ. CDR3 length equals 15 residues. Trimming took 0 bases from V and 1 from J, leaving 10 bases between them. The CDR3 loop is CASSLVLDSQETQYF. The CDR3 DNA sequence: TGCGCCAGCAGCTTGGTTTTGGACAGCCAAGAGACCCAGTACTTC.